The TCR beta chain under discussion was sequenced for a study of T cells in localized non-small cell lung cancer. Study-level findings and limits: Uninvolved nearby lung showed the greatest T cell clonality, exceeding that found in tumor. In adjacent lung appeared a median around 62 of the top 100 tumor clones.

Concerning this clone itself: The antigen is undetermined.

The data were produced by immunoSEQ multiplex PCR, yet TCRdb's version contains in-frame clones alone and is incomplete. The sample consists of 100,000 or so clones, approximately 91% of them appearing once. The J segment lost 5 bases and the V segment lost 5 bases, leaving 10 bases of the junction unmatched. CDR1 is PRHDT and CDR2 is FYEKMQ in the germline V gene (reference sequence). This CDR3 contains 15 residues. Sample: PBMCs, taken before any cancer treatment. This clonotype was obtained from a woman aged 40-69 years with stage II squamous cell lung carcinoma. The chain uses TRBV13 and TRBJ2-7, with TRBD1 matching 9 bases. In nucleotides, the CDR3 is TGTGCCAGCAGCCCCGTCGGGGACAGGGTCCACGAGCAGTACTTC. Translated, it gives CASSPVGDRVHEQYF.